This T cell receptor beta chain was sequenced in a study of shared clonotypes between healthy human individuals. Study-wide points: Sharing across four donors was highest in naive CD4 (roughly 5%) and lowest in memory CD8 (0.4%). How much donors shared clonotypes was expected to be affected by sequencing depth. Richness estimates generally favored naive over memory subsets.

Trimming at V came to 5 bases and at J to 5 bases, leaving 10 bases not matched to a gene. Germline loops: CDR1 MNHEY, CDR2 SMNVEV (reference sequence). This CDR3 contains 15 residues. Concerning this clone itself: Its matching antigen is unknown.

Evenly divided among several immunoSEQ plates was the genomic DNA of each subset. TCRdb keeps only in-frame clones here, not all; method: immunoSEQ multiplex PCR. Of roughly 680,000 clones listed, approximately 77% were seen once; the top ten hold more than 1.5%. This TCR derives from a woman in her 30s in good health. The sample comprised memory CD4+ T cells sorted from blood. As for subset: CD45RA-negative fraction. The V and J genes are TRBV27 and TRBJ2-5; 8 bases map to TRBD1. The CDR3 spells CASSPNNRDRETQYF. CDR3 DNA sequence: TGTGCCAGCAGTCCAAATAACCGGGACAGGGAGACCCAGTACTTC.